This T cell receptor (beta chain) stems from a study of shared clonotypes between healthy human individuals. The wider study: Donors consisted of a couple of women and three men between 18 and 49. Study findings and constraints: Sampling used blood alone; tissue repertoires probably differ.

Some clones are missing from TCRdb's copy, which holds only in-frame ones; the method was immunoSEQ multiplex PCR. The table lists 2 million or so clones, over 85% of them singletons. Germline V gene data show CDR1 as MDHEN and CDR2 as SYDVKM. This CDR3 comprises 16 residues. Losses at the gene ends were 5 bases for V and 7 bases for J; bases not matched to a gene: 8. As concerns this clone: Its antigen is as yet unknown.

All donors qualified as healthy HIV-negative adults and had experienced no recent acute infections or vaccinations. The chain carries TRBV28 and TRBJ2-1; 13 nucleotides agree with TRBD2. Material for sequencing was naive CD4+ T cells sorted from blood. Described subset: CD45RA+ positively selected. This TCR was sampled from a young man in good health. CDR3 coding DNA: TGTGCCAGCAGTCCTCCGGGACTAGCGGGAAGGAATGAGCAGTTCTTC. Protein sequence: CASSPPGLAGRNEQFF.